The rows below give T cell receptor beta chains drawn from one sample of a study of blood T cell repertoires in COVID-19. Here immunoSEQ multiplex PCR was the method, and the copy in TCRdb shows in-frame clones only, minus some. The sample records around 62,000 clones, roughly 80% being singletons. Sequences were obtained from peripheral blood. Source of these receptors: a man between 50 and 59 years old with active COVID-19. The CDR3 runs from the conserved cysteine through the conserved F or W. Fields, in order: V gene, D gene, clone size, J gene, CDR3 protein, CDR3 DNA. The D gene is left open where the match is weak. Only part of the rows carry a size: once, few, many, or a class if the clone is expanded.

v_call: TRBV5-4
d_call: TRBD2
clone_size: .
j_call: TRBJ2-7
cdr3_aa: CASSQRFLAGGPSDEQYF
cdr3_nt: TGTGCCAGCAGCCAAAGATTCTTAGCGGGAGGGCCTTCCGACGAGCAGTACTTC

v_call: TRBV7-9
d_call: TRBD1
clone_size: .
j_call: TRBJ2-7
cdr3_aa: CASSSPTGDEQYF
cdr3_nt: TGTGCCAGCAGCTCGCCCACAGGGGACGAGCAGTACTTC

v_call: TRBV5-4
d_call: TRBD2
clone_size: .
j_call: TRBJ2-5
cdr3_aa: CASSSGLAGGQETQYF
cdr3_nt: TGTGCCAGCAGCTCCGGACTAGCGGGAGGACAAGAGACCCAGTACTTC

v_call: TRBV3-1/TRBV3-2
d_call: .
clone_size: .
j_call: TRBJ1-1
cdr3_aa: CASSLTGSGTEAFF
cdr3_nt: TGTGCCAGCAGCCTTACAGGAAGTGGCACTGAAGCTTTCTTT

v_call: TRBV12-3/TRBV12-4
d_call: .
clone_size: .
j_call: TRBJ2-3
cdr3_aa: CASSFSGDTQYF
cdr3_nt: TGTGCCAGCAGCTTCTCGGGAGATACGCAGTATTTT

v_call: TRBV24-1
d_call: TRBD1
clone_size: .
j_call: TRBJ1-4
cdr3_aa: CATSRSTGTGMVTQKLFF
cdr3_nt: TGTGCCACCTCGCGAAGTACCGGGACAGGCATGGTCACACAAAAACTGTTTTTT

v_call: TRBV14
d_call: .
clone_size: .
j_call: TRBJ1-1
cdr3_aa: CASSPPGRQSPEAFF
cdr3_nt: TGTGCCAGCAGCCCCCCCGGCCGACAGTCACCAGAAGCTTTCTTT

v_call: TRBV19
d_call: TRBD1
clone_size: .
j_call: TRBJ1-2
cdr3_aa: CASIPPGGTEYNYGYTF
cdr3_nt: TGTGCCAGTATTCCACCTGGAGGGACAGAGTATAACTATGGCTACACCTTC

v_call: TRBV2
d_call: .
clone_size: .
j_call: TRBJ2-3
cdr3_aa: CASRPTGFSTDTQYF
cdr3_nt: TGTGCCAGCAGGCCTACAGGGTTTAGCACAGATACGCAGTATTTT

v_call: TRBV7-8
d_call: .
clone_size: .
j_call: TRBJ1-1
cdr3_aa: CASSWPRGGLNTEAFF
cdr3_nt: TGTGCCAGCAGCTGGCCTCGGGGAGGGTTGAACACTGAAGCTTTCTTT

v_call: TRBV7-8
d_call: TRBD1
clone_size: once
j_call: TRBJ2-3
cdr3_aa: CASSLGTVTDTQYF
cdr3_nt: TGTGCCAGCAGCCTAGGGACAGTCACAGATACGCAGTATTTT

v_call: TRBV6-1
d_call: TRBD1
clone_size: .
j_call: TRBJ1-6
cdr3_aa: CASSESRDRGHSPLHF
cdr3_nt: TGTGCCAGCAGTGAAAGCCGGGACAGGGGTCATTCACCCCTCCACTTT

v_call: TRBV12-5
d_call: .
clone_size: .
j_call: TRBJ1-3
cdr3_aa: CASGSPVGNTIYF
cdr3_nt: TGTGCTAGTGGCTCCCCGGTGGGAAACACCATATATTTT

v_call: TRBV5-4
d_call: TRBD2
clone_size: .
j_call: TRBJ2-3
cdr3_aa: CASSGGLAGVTDTQYF
cdr3_nt: TGTGCCAGCAGCGGTGGACTAGCGGGGGTGACAGATACGCAGTATTTT

v_call: TRBV6-5
d_call: TRBD1
clone_size: few
j_call: TRBJ1-5
cdr3_aa: CASLWGQGSGQPQHF
cdr3_nt: TGTGCCAGCCTCTGGGGACAGGGCAGTGGACAGCCCCAGCATTTT

v_call: TRBV19
d_call: .
clone_size: .
j_call: TRBJ1-1
cdr3_aa: CASGQRAATEAFF
cdr3_nt: TGTGCCAGCGGCCAGAGGGCTGCGACTGAAGCTTTCTTT

v_call: TRBV30
d_call: .
clone_size: .
j_call: TRBJ1-1
cdr3_aa: CAWSKGKGTEAFF
cdr3_nt: TGTGCCTGGAGTAAGGGAAAGGGGACTGAAGCTTTCTTT

v_call: TRBV6-5
d_call: .
clone_size: .
j_call: TRBJ2-2
cdr3_aa: CASRSGTVNTGELFF
cdr3_nt: TGTGCCAGCAGGTCCGGGACTGTGAACACCGGGGAGCTGTTTTTT

v_call: TRBV19
d_call: .
clone_size: .
j_call: TRBJ2-6
cdr3_aa: CASSILRPGGSGANVLTF
cdr3_nt: TGTGCCAGTAGTATCCTCAGACCCGGGGGTTCTGGGGCCAACGTCCTGACTTTC

v_call: TRBV5-4
d_call: TRBD1
clone_size: .
j_call: TRBJ1-4
cdr3_aa: CASSIRGPGEKLFF
cdr3_nt: TGTGCCAGCAGCATCAGGGGGCCAGGTGAAAAACTGTTTTTT

v_call: TRBV12-2
d_call: .
clone_size: .
j_call: TRBJ2-7
cdr3_aa: CASRLAGWPPLSSPKSRYEQYF
cdr3_nt: TGTGCAAGTCGCTTAGCGGGCTGGCCGCCGTTATCAAGCCCTAAATCAAGATACGAGCAGTACTTC

v_call: TRBV3-1/TRBV3-2
d_call: .
clone_size: .
j_call: TRBJ2-2
cdr3_aa: CASSPYYTGELFF
cdr3_nt: TGTGCCAGCAGCCCTTATTACACCGGGGAGCTGTTTTTT

v_call: TRBV19
d_call: TRBD1
clone_size: .
j_call: TRBJ2-7
cdr3_aa: CASSIRQGAGEQYF
cdr3_nt: TGTGCCAGTAGTATTCGGCAGGGGGCAGGGGAGCAGTACTTC

v_call: TRBV30
d_call: .
clone_size: .
j_call: TRBJ1-4
cdr3_aa: CAWGYLGGDEKLFF
cdr3_nt: TGTGCCTGGGGCTATTTGGGAGGCGATGAAAAACTGTTTTTT

v_call: TRBV27
d_call: .
clone_size: .
j_call: TRBJ1-2
cdr3_aa: CASSSDRTDLTGTDYGYTF
cdr3_nt: TGTGCCAGCAGTTCGGATCGGACAGACTTAACGGGTACGGACTATGGCTACACCTTC

v_call: TRBV28
d_call: TRBD1
clone_size: .
j_call: TRBJ1-2
cdr3_aa: CASSLGTGGGLNYGYTF
cdr3_nt: TGTGCCAGCAGTTTGGGGACAGGGGGAGGGCTTAACTATGGCTACACCTTC

v_call: TRBV10-3
d_call: .
clone_size: .
j_call: TRBJ2-5
cdr3_aa: CAISESAGGSETQYF
cdr3_nt: TGTGCCATCAGTGAGTCGGCAGGGGGGAGTGAGACCCAGTACTTC

v_call: TRBV7-9
d_call: TRBD1
clone_size: .
j_call: TRBJ2-7
cdr3_aa: CASSLGTGYEQYF
cdr3_nt: TGTGCCAGCAGCCTCGGGACAGGCTACGAGCAGTACTTC

v_call: TRBV30
d_call: .
clone_size: .
j_call: TRBJ1-6
cdr3_aa: CAWSRPPRTVYNSPLHF
cdr3_nt: TGTGCCTGGAGCCGCCCTCCTCGAACAGTATATAATTCACCCCTCCACTTT

v_call: TRBV21-1
d_call: .
clone_size: few
j_call: TRBJ2-3
cdr3_aa: CASSKGREAELTDTQYF
cdr3_nt: TGTGCCAGCAGCAAAGGAAGAGAAGCGGAACTCACAGATACGCAGTATTTT

v_call: TRBV10-3
d_call: .
clone_size: .
j_call: TRBJ1-6
cdr3_aa: CAISEGLGALNSPLHF
cdr3_nt: TGTGCCATCAGTGAAGGTCTGGGGGCCTTGAATTCACCCCTCCACTTT

v_call: TRBV2
d_call: .
clone_size: once
j_call: TRBJ1-2
cdr3_aa: CASSDPTGQANYGYTF
cdr3_nt: TGTGCCAGCAGTGACCCCACGGGACAAGCTAACTATGGCTACACCTTC

v_call: TRBV24-1
d_call: .
clone_size: .
j_call: TRBJ1-2
cdr3_aa: CATSDLQGQGANYGYTF
cdr3_nt: TGTGCCACCAGTGATTTGCAGGGGCAGGGAGCTAACTATGGCTACACCTTC

v_call: TRBV12-3/TRBV12-4
d_call: .
clone_size: .
j_call: TRBJ1-1
cdr3_aa: CASSLYTEAFF
cdr3_nt: TGTGCCAGCAGCCTATACACTGAAGCTTTCTTT

v_call: TRBV12-3/TRBV12-4
d_call: .
clone_size: .
j_call: TRBJ1-1
cdr3_aa: CASSPTANTEAFF
cdr3_nt: TGTGCCAGCAGTCCTACAGCGAACACTGAAGCTTTCTTT

v_call: TRBV27
d_call: .
clone_size: .
j_call: TRBJ2-7
cdr3_aa: CATKRSTGISYEQYF
cdr3_nt: TGTGCCACCAAGCGGTCTACTGGGATCTCCTACGAGCAGTACTTC

v_call: TRBV14
d_call: TRBD1
clone_size: few
j_call: TRBJ1-2
cdr3_aa: CASSPGTGNNYGYTF
cdr3_nt: TGTGCCAGCAGTCCCGGGACAGGGAATAACTATGGCTACACCTTC

v_call: TRBV18
d_call: .
clone_size: .
j_call: TRBJ1-5
cdr3_aa: CASSPGRSNQPQHF
cdr3_nt: TGTGCCAGCTCACCAGGCAGAAGCAATCAGCCCCAGCATTTT

v_call: TRBV7-6
d_call: TRBD1
clone_size: .
j_call: TRBJ2-7
cdr3_aa: CASSPRDSSYEQYF
cdr3_nt: TGTGCCAGCAGCCCGAGGGACAGCTCCTACGAGCAGTACTTC

v_call: TRBV9
d_call: TRBD1
clone_size: .
j_call: TRBJ1-1
cdr3_aa: CASRSGGTEAFF
cdr3_nt: TGTGCCAGCAGGTCAGGGGGCACTGAAGCTTTCTTT

v_call: TRBV30
d_call: .
clone_size: .
j_call: TRBJ2-1
cdr3_aa: CAWSVGAGGVDEQFF
cdr3_nt: TGTGCCTGGAGTGTAGGGGCTGGAGGGGTCGATGAGCAGTTCTTC

v_call: TRBV5-4
d_call: .
clone_size: .
j_call: TRBJ1-4
cdr3_aa: CASSPRGEPNEKLFF
cdr3_nt: TGTGCCAGCAGCCCCCGGGGGGAGCCTAATGAAAAACTGTTTTTT

v_call: TRBV19
d_call: .
clone_size: .
j_call: TRBJ1-5
cdr3_aa: CASSGSGGGQPQHF
cdr3_nt: TGTGCCAGTAGTGGGTCGGGGGGCGGACAGCCCCAGCATTTT

v_call: TRBV11-2
d_call: .
clone_size: .
j_call: TRBJ2-5
cdr3_aa: CASNRGSGAQYF
cdr3_nt: TGTGCCAGTAACCGGGGGAGTGGGGCCCAGTACTTC

v_call: TRBV7-2
d_call: .
clone_size: .
j_call: TRBJ1-5
cdr3_aa: CASSLREGGVPQHF
cdr3_nt: TGTGCCAGCAGCTTAAGGGAGGGGGGGGTGCCCCAGCATTTT

v_call: TRBV5-1
d_call: .
clone_size: .
j_call: TRBJ1-4
cdr3_aa: CASSFGREGEKLFF
cdr3_nt: TGCGCCAGCAGCTTTGGCAGGGAAGGCGAAAAACTGTTTTTT

v_call: TRBV6-6
d_call: .
clone_size: .
j_call: TRBJ1-2
cdr3_aa: CASRSPGTNYGYTF
cdr3_nt: TGTGCCAGCAGAAGCCCGGGAACTAACTATGGCTACACCTTC

v_call: TRBV19
d_call: .
clone_size: .
j_call: TRBJ2-6
cdr3_aa: CASTPTYISGANVLTF
cdr3_nt: TGTGCCAGTACCCCAACCTATATCTCTGGGGCCAACGTCCTGACTTTC

v_call: TRBV24-1
d_call: .
clone_size: .
j_call: TRBJ2-2
cdr3_aa: CATSGSGANTGELFF
cdr3_nt: TGTGCCACCAGTGGTTCAGGTGCGAACACCGGGGAGCTGTTTTTT

v_call: TRBV19
d_call: .
clone_size: .
j_call: TRBJ2-5
cdr3_aa: CASSMRGGLETQYF
cdr3_nt: TGTGCCAGTAGTATGAGGGGGGGTCTGGAGACCCAGTACTTC

v_call: TRBV6-2/TRBV6-3
d_call: .
clone_size: medium-sized
j_call: TRBJ2-7
cdr3_aa: CASSYFARGSYEQYF
cdr3_nt: TGTGCCAGCAGTTACTTTGCCAGGGGCTCCTACGAGCAGTACTTC

v_call: TRBV6-5
d_call: TRBD2
clone_size: .
j_call: TRBJ2-7
cdr3_aa: CASTEGLPSYEQYF
cdr3_nt: TGTGCCAGCACCGAGGGACTACCTTCCTACGAGCAGTACTTC

v_call: TRBV25-1
d_call: .
clone_size: .
j_call: TRBJ1-1
cdr3_aa: CASSDTNRIEAFF
cdr3_nt: TGTGCCAGCAGTGATACGAACAGGATTGAAGCTTTCTTT

v_call: TRBV6-5
d_call: .
clone_size: .
j_call: TRBJ1-5
cdr3_aa: CASMRGNNQPQHF
cdr3_nt: TGTGCCAGCATGAGGGGGAACAATCAGCCCCAGCATTTT

v_call: TRBV11-2
d_call: .
clone_size: .
j_call: TRBJ1-1
cdr3_aa: CASSDSRVGNTEAFF
cdr3_nt: TGTGCCAGCAGCGACTCCAGGGTAGGGAATACTGAAGCTTTCTTT